The source of this TCR beta chain is a study of blood T cells in healthy people across ages. Study-level points and caveats: When set beside aged donors, long-lived donors presented more naive CD4+ cells and higher diversity.

Germline CDR1 reads SQVTM; CDR2 reads ANQGSEA. The CDR3 loop spans 12 amino acids. In this sample, this clonotype turned up once. Antigen unknown. The junction shows a germline mismatch at one end, possibly a read error. For the second PCR, which ran for about 6 to 11 cycles, a sample-barcoded 5' primer and a J-beta primer mix were used. TCRdb recomputed calls from the 5' RACE reads with MiXCR, one row per CDR3 protein. In the table there are 780,000 or so distinct CDR3 sequences, around three fifths of which are singletons. The chain combines TRBV29-1 with TRBJ2-7; D perhaps matches TRBD2 (5 bases). The receptor was derived from a man aged 40-55 years in good health. The sample taken for sequencing was blood. CDR3 sequence (DNA): TGCAGCGTTTCATGGCCGAGGGAGACCCAGTACTTT. It is translated as CSVSWPRETQYF.